Listed below are T cell receptor beta chains from one sample, sequenced in a study of T cells in localized non-small cell lung cancer. Repertoires were generated with immunoSEQ multiplex PCR, while TCRdb's copy carries only in-frame clones and drops some. The top ten hold under 7% of the sample, which has about 30,000 clones, approximately 88% seen once. The material was peripheral blood, obtained before any cancer treatment. These receptors all stem from a male donor aged 60 or over with stage I lung adenocarcinoma. CDR3s include the opening cysteine and the closing phenylalanine or tryptophan. Fields, in order: D gene, CDR3 length, V gene, CDR3 protein. A D gene is named only where the DNA matches it firmly.

-	16	TRBV5-1	CASSFSGKGSTDTQYF
-	14	TRBV18	CASSPSLSRQEQYF
-	14	TRBV2	CASSEWTYTNEQYF
-	15	TRBV11-3	CASSLAATGYNEQFF
-	15	TRBV30	CAWRDSQGYGNTIYF
TRBD1	16	TRBV7-2	CASSLGPEKGTAGYTF
TRBD2	15	TRBV7-9	CASSLRTSGGYEQYF
-	15	TRBV7-9	CASSFSQGGTGELFF
-	12	TRBV27	CASSGLTDTQYF
-	14	TRBV5-1	CASSNGHLGETQYF
-	14	TRBV28	CASSSDGANYGYTF
-	13	TRBV7-2	CASRLRSTGELFF
TRBD1	16	TRBV28	CASSFSLPGQGGTIYF